This T cell receptor (beta chain) was observed in a study of vaccination effects on CD4 cells after COVID-19. Background on the study: Two doses of either BNT162b2 or mRNA-1273 were given to each participant.

On this clone: As yet, its antigen is unknown.

Broader study findings: Few convalescent patients were studied, and early post-infection samples were lacking.

This CDR3 contains 16 residues. V lost 7 bases to trimming and J lost 1 base, with 19 bases between them. From germline, CDR1 is SGHKS and CDR2 YYEKEE (reference sequence). Assay used: immunoSEQ multiplex PCR; TCRdb lists only in-frame clones, some missing. The sample records roughly 52,000 clones, 55% to 75% being singletons. Using viral peptide pools, the ViraFEST assay grew out antigen-specific CD4+ T cells prior to sequencing. Investigators separated out CD4+ T cells once about eleven days of culture had passed. Vaccine recipients lacked prior SARS-CoV-2 infection and had negative nucleocapsid antibodies.

This TCR derives from a human donor who received a COVID-19 vaccine. The chain employs TRBV5-5 and TRBJ2-3, with D perhaps TRBD1 or TRBD2 (7 bases each). Sequenced here: CD4+ T cells from PBMCs cultured with SARS-CoV-2 spike peptides, sampled before COVID-19 vaccination. The CDR3 sequence is CASGRDQGGGTDTQYF. CDR3 nucleotide sequence: TGTGCCAGCGGGAGGGATCAGGGGGGTGGCACAGATACGCAGTATTTT.